One sample yielded the 14 T cell receptor beta chains listed below, sequenced in a study of early T cells in non-severe SARS-CoV-2 infection. TCRdb independently ran MiXCR on the 5' RACE reads; one entry per CDR3 protein. The sample yields tens of thousands of distinct CDR3 sequences, approximately 6.2% seen once. The sequenced sample was whole blood. The receptors originated from an adult who was a healthcare worker with PCR-confirmed SARS-CoV-2 infection or an uninfected control (not recorded which).

The chain recombines TRBV7-6 with TRBJ2-3; 10 bases align to TRBD1. The CDR3 covers 16 residues. Trimming removed 7 bases from V and 2 bases from J; junction bases left unmatched: 9. Germline assignment: CDR1 SGHVS and CDR2 FNYEAQ. The CDR3 here is CASTSWTGGNTDTQYF. The CDR3 DNA follows: TGTGCCAGCACCTCCTGGACAGGGGGGAACACAGATACGCAGTATTTT.

J is TRBJ2-5 and V is TRBV5-6; the match to TRBD2 covers 7 bases. This CDR3 contains 16 residues. The germline V gene has CDR1 SGHDT and CDR2 YYEEEE. Unmatched junction bases numbered 16, after V lost 4 bases and J lost 7 bases. The CDR3 loop is CASSQPGGSLPGTQYF. CDR3 DNA sequence: TGTGCCAGCAGCCAACCGGGGGGATCTCTTCCTGGGACCCAGTACTTC.

The chain joins TRBV18 to TRBJ1-5, with 9 bases that match TRBD1. Trimming cost V 4 bases and J 1 base; bases outside gene matches: 5. The V gene's germline CDR1 is KGHSH and CDR2 LQKENI. The CDR3 covers 16 residues. The CDR3 reads CASSLRQGGSNQPQHF. CDR3 in DNA: TGTGCCAGCTCACTAAGACAGGGGGGAAGCAATCAGCCCCAGCATTTT.

The chain couples TRBV20-1 to TRBJ2-5; tentative D call: TRBD1 (6 bases). With 5 bases removed from V and 0 bases from J, the gap between germline ends came to 10 bases. The CDR3 contains 13 residues. Germline V lookup: CDR1 DFQATT, CDR2 SNEGSKA (reference sequence). This CDR3 is CSALRDNQETQYF. In nucleotides, the CDR3 is TGCAGTGCTCTTCGGGACAACCAAGAGACCCAGTACTTC.

This clonotype was seen at least ten times. This chain joins TRBV7-8 and TRBJ2-3; no reliable D call. V was clipped by 2 bases and J by 4 bases, with 4 bases between them. The CDR3 loop spans 12 amino acids. CDR1 and CDR2 from the germline V gene are SGHVS and FQNEAQ. CDR3 residues: CASSLQADTQYF. Here the CDR3 DNA reads TGTGCCAGCAGCTTACAGGCAGATACGCAGTATTTT.

The rearrangement joins TRBV5-4 to TRBJ2-7; 10 bases map to TRBD1. The CDR3 contains 14 residues. V shed 0 bases, J shed 7 bases, and the junction held 4 bases outside the gene matches. Per germline, CDR1 SGHNT and CDR2 YYREEE (reference sequence). CDR3: CASSLATGGKEQYF. DNA for the CDR3: TGTGCCAGCAGCTTGGCGACAGGGGGCAAAGAGCAGTACTTC.

The table lists this clonotype with many counts. V gene TRBV6-5 combines with J gene TRBJ1-2; a weak D match, TRBD1 (6 bases). The V and J ends lost 4 bases and 4 bases respectively, with 13 bases between them. This CDR3 is built from 14 residues. The germline CDR1 and CDR2 sequences are MNHEY and SVGAGI. CDR3 amino acids: CASSSGGLGYGYTF. The CDR3 nucleotides read TGTGCCAGCAGTTCCGGGGGGCTCGGCTATGGCTACACCTTC.

This clonotype was detected many times. The chain is built from TRBV20-1 and TRBJ2-3, with D perhaps matching TRBD2 (5 bases). V lost 0 bases to trimming and J lost 3 bases, with 7 bases between them. The CDR3 totals 13 residues. CDR1 and CDR2 (germline): DFQATT, SNEGSKA (reference sequence). The CDR3 DNA is TGCAGTGCTAGAGATCCGGGGACAGATACGCAGTATTTT. Translating it yields CSARDPGTDTQYF.

The table lists this clonotype with many counts. The genes are TRBV20-1 and TRBJ2-4, with TRBD2 matching 8 bases. V lost 0 bases to trimming and J lost 1 base; unmatched junction nucleotides: 8. The CDR3 spans 17 residues. Germline loops: CDR1 DFQATT, CDR2 SNEGSKA (reference sequence). DNA for the CDR3: TGCAGTGCTAGAGATCCAAGGCAGCGGGGGGCCAAAAACATTCAGTACTTC. Translating gives CSARDPRQRGAKNIQYF.

In this sample, this clonotype turned up a few times. This chain connects TRBV4-1 to TRBJ1-5; TRBD1 matches at 9 bases. Germline values: CDR1 MGHRA, CDR2 YSYEKL. The CDR3 spans 15 residues. V trimming: 4 bases; J trimming: 11 bases; junction bases outside the gene matches: 12. The CDR3 protein is CASSRARTGEYAQHF. The DNA of the CDR3 is TGCGCCAGCAGCCGCGCCCGGACAGGGGAGTATGCCCAGCATTTT.

This clonotype was seen a handful of times. J is TRBJ1-1 and V is TRBV10-3; D is possibly TRBD1 (6 bases). Per germline, CDR1 ENHRY and CDR2 SYGVKD. The CDR3 is 13 residues long. The germline V and J ends were trimmed by 3 bases and 11 bases, with 16 bases remaining between them. The CDR3 bases are TGTGCCATCAGTGAAAATACCGGGACATCTGCTTTCTTT. It translates to CAISENTGTSAFF.

This clonotype was observed a few times. This chain joins TRBV12-3 or TRBV12-4 and TRBJ2-3; possibly TRBD1 for D (5 bases). The CDR3 sequence is 13 residues long. Trimming stripped 3 bases from V and 7 bases from J, with 11 bases between. The CDR3 nucleotides read TGTGCCAGCAGTTTCCCCCCAGGGCATACGCAGTATTTT. Protein product: CASSFPPGHTQYF.

This clonotype was recorded at least ten times. V usage is TRBV5-1 and J usage is TRBJ2-7; possibly TRBD1 for D (6 bases). Deletions cut 4 bases from V and 1 base from J, with 12 bases between. This CDR3 contains 14 residues. Germline CDR1 SGHRS, CDR2 YFSETQ. The CDR3 is CASSRIGQSYEQYF. CDR3 sequence (DNA): TGCGCCAGCAGCCGCATCGGACAGTCCTACGAGCAGTACTTC.

J is TRBJ2-2 and V is TRBV6-5; D not resolved. The germline V gene encodes CDR1 MNHEY and CDR2 SVGAGI. V was pared by 5 bases and J by 7 bases, with 11 bases between. This CDR3 is 13 amino acids long. The DNA for the CDR3 is TGTGCCAGCAGTCACCCGACGGGCGGGGAGCTGTTTTTT. It yields the protein CASSHPTGGELFF.